The entry below gives a single TCR beta chain sequence along with its context. Its antigen remains undetermined. One base away there is no much larger clone; base qualities are not given. Systemically healthy Caucasian individuals from Russia, some 40 in total and aged about 6 to 100 years, were included as donors. Each donor gave around 9 milliliters of peripheral blood, collected into EDTA-treated Vacutainer tubes. Ficoll-Paque density-gradient centrifugation was used to isolate PBMCs, with at least 6.5 million per sample. Trizol reagent was used to extract total RNA from PBMCs, with at least 5 micrograms per sample. For every donor, flow cytometry on a PBMC aliquot measured the percentage of naive CD45RAhigh/CD27high T cells. This specimen belongs to a study of blood T cells in healthy people across ages (dated by TCRdb to about 2015). Regarding the study in general: In model experiments, template switching captured about one uniquely barcoded TCR beta cDNA molecule for every two T cells. Using deep sequencing normalized with unique cDNA molecular identifiers, the study measured how TCR beta repertoire diversity changes with age. Donors of different ages were randomly distributed across sequencing lanes to avoid experimental bias. Donors were grouped into four age groups: young (average 16 years), middle-aged (less than 40), aged (62) and long-lived (just over 80). Two additional independent replicas of 1 million unique cDNA reads from the same blood draw were analyzed for two donors (one aged 18 to 30 and one aged 80 or older).

Overall study results and their limits: Total diversity estimates from one million sequenced T cells were considered lower bounds and underestimates. There was a strong correlation between observed TCR beta diversity and the percentage of naive T cells measured by flow cytometry. Compared with the aged group, the long-lived group had more naive CD4+ T cells, fewer expanded clones and increased TCR diversity, a pattern suggesting age selection. Observed TCR beta diversity per million T cells fell roughly linearly with age, and a significant reduction was already apparent by age approximately 41. The CMV infection status of donors was not known, potentially confounding age-related changes in expanded clonotypes. Conclusive comparison of naive and antigen-experienced compartments was prevented by the profiling of bulk unsorted PBMCs.

Looking up the germline V gene yields CDR1 SGHRS and CDR2 YFSETQ. V lost 3 bases and J lost 6 bases; the stretch between them is 15 bases long. Including the terminal cysteine and phenylalanine, the CDR3 comprises 14 residues. Only the CDR3 part of the read is kept: 42 bases, read in frame from the first base. The method behind the library was 5' RACE. The sequencer listed for this sample is Illumina HiSeq 2500. A second PCR of about 7 to 12 cycles was performed with a sample-barcoded 5' primer and a J-beta primer mix. A unique molecular identifier was introduced onto each TCR beta cDNA molecule by a template-switch 5' adaptor carrying 12 random nucleotides. Each sample yielded at least 2.5 million CDR3-containing paired-end reads. First-strand cDNA synthesis was performed from all RNA using the Mint cDNA synthesis kit, with priming by a TRBC-specific oligonucleotide. Following uracil-DNA glycosylase treatment, all cDNA underwent a first 18-cycle PCR with the universal primers M1SS and BC2_uni_R. Per the source publication's procedure: For normalization, 1 million high-quality reads, each with a distinct molecular identifier, were randomly selected from each sample. Instead of being binned into consensus sequences, reads with shared molecular identifiers were discarded. MiTCR, run with a Q25 quality threshold and the strictest error-elimination algorithm, handled CDR3 identification, clonotype clustering and error correction. A nonparametric unseen species model with Euler transformation was used to estimate lower-bound total TCR beta diversity. Using fastp trimming at Q25 and MiXCR clonotype assembly, TCRdb reanalyzed the public sequencing data and kept in-frame beta chains. Records with the same CDR3 protein are collapsed into one entry carrying the most frequent genes and DNA. None of the V and J calls come from the authors' own analysis; TCRdb made them. In all, the sample holds over 1.5 million distinct CDR3 sequences, and roughly 49% of those were seen once. The top ten clonotypes cover over 2% of the sample.

Here the chain combines TRBV5-1 and TRBJ1-1; the D segment could be TRBD1, given 5 matching bases. The source is a woman aged 40-49 years in good health. The sample taken for sequencing was blood. The nucleotide sequence reads as follows: TGCGCCAGCAGCTCCGTCGGGGCGAGGGCTGAAGCTTTCTTT. Its protein product is CASSSVGARAEAFF.